This TCR beta chain emerged from a study of blood T cell repertoires in COVID-19. About the study: T cells, B-cell-depleted T cells, or PBMCs supplied cDNA or gDNA.

Assignments of participants to cohorts depended upon their own reported clinical history. Exposed volunteers were people who met a COVID-19 case within 2 weeks before study entry. V was clipped by 6 bases and J by 5 bases, with 20 bases between them. CDR1 MDHEN and CDR2 SYDVKM come from the germline V gene. This CDR3 is 16 amino acids long. Original analysis: Using reference gene primer amplification, nucleated cell counts were estimated. Produced via immunoSEQ multiplex PCR; TCRdb's table is partial and in-frame only. V, J and clone size derive from that table, while D and trimming were established from the DNA sequence. The table has 130,000 to 150,000 clones, less than 90% seen once; the top ten hold roughly 5.7%.

Sequencing was done on a sample of PBMCs or T cells enriched from blood (not recorded which). This TCR came from a woman aged 50 to 60 who had been exposed to COVID-19. The chain couples TRBV28 to TRBJ1-5, with D tentatively TRBD1 (6 bases). The CDR3: CASRHLQGWRDQPQHF. In DNA, the CDR3 is TGTGCCAGCAGGCATTTACAGGGCTGGCGGGATCAGCCCCAGCATTTT.